A selection of T cell receptor beta chains follows, all from one sample in a study of blood T cell repertoires in COVID-19. Assay: immunoSEQ multiplex PCR; the TCRdb copy retains only in-frame clones and omits some. The data show about 300,000 clones, roughly 85% seen once. Sequencing used PBMCs or T cells enriched from blood (not recorded which). These TCRs come from a man aged 30 to 39 who had recovered from COVID-19. Both conserved end residues are part of each CDR3. D genes are given only for firm matches. Size is stated for part of the rows, as once, few or many counts, or as a class when the clone is expanded.

V	D	J	size	CDR3	DNA
TRBV5-4	TRBD2	TRBJ2-5	NA	CASSLASGGEETQYF	TGTGCCAGCAGCTTGGCTAGCGGGGGAGAAGAGACCCAGTACTTC
TRBV2	NA	TRBJ2-5	NA	CASRPRGSWETQYF	TGTGCCAGCCGCCCGCGGGGTTCCTGGGAGACCCAGTACTTC
TRBV7-9	NA	TRBJ1-1	NA	CASSSTGSYTEAFF	TGTGCCAGCAGCTCGACAGGTTCTTACACTGAAGCTTTCTTT
TRBV5-8	TRBD1	TRBJ1-2	NA	CASSSGQGAGDYGYTF	TGTGCCAGCAGCTCTGGACAGGGGGCAGGGGACTATGGCTACACCTTC
TRBV9	TRBD1	TRBJ2-1	once	CASSVGNRGQNEQFF	TGTGCCAGCAGCGTAGGGAACAGGGGGCAAAATGAGCAGTTCTTC
TRBV7-8	TRBD2	TRBJ2-5	NA	CASSLASGGNQETQYF	TGTGCCAGCAGCTTAGCTAGCGGGGGGAACCAAGAGACCCAGTACTTC
TRBV5-1	TRBD2	TRBJ2-7	once	CASSLGPYSGGEQYF	TGCGCCAGCAGCTTGGGGCCGTATAGCGGGGGCGAGCAGTACTTC
TRBV12-3/TRBV12-4	NA	TRBJ2-7	NA	CASSLGQSYEQYF	TGTGCCAGCAGTTTAGGACAGTCCTACGAGCAGTACTTC
TRBV18	NA	TRBJ1-2	NA	CASSPRVDGYTF	TGTGCCAGCTCACCCCGGGTGGATGGCTACACCTTC
TRBV12-3/TRBV12-4	NA	TRBJ1-5	NA	CASSSGVQPQHF	TGTGCCAGCAGTTCAGGGGTGCAGCCCCAGCATTTT
TRBV5-1	NA	TRBJ1-1	NA	CASSLTLNTEAFF	TGCGCCAGCAGCTTAACATTGAACACTGAAGCTTTCTTT
TRBV6-6	TRBD1	TRBJ2-7	NA	CASRRTGPYEQYF	TGTGCCAGCCGACGGACAGGGCCCTACGAGCAGTACTTC
TRBV12-3/TRBV12-4	NA	TRBJ1-2	NA	CASSLAEIAGYTF	TGTGCCAGCAGTTTAGCTGAGATAGCCGGCTACACCTTC
TRBV5-1	NA	TRBJ1-2	NA	CASSIGEAGGYTF	TGCGCCAGCAGCATAGGGGAGGCTGGCGGCTACACCTTC
TRBV4-3	TRBD1	TRBJ2-5	NA	CASSQEGQAGTQYF	TGCGCCAGCAGCCAAGAGGGACAGGCGGGGACCCAGTACTTC
TRBV7-2	NA	TRBJ2-5	few	CASNQDNSAPVHF	TGTGCCAGCAACCAAGATAATAGTGCCCCCGTCCACTTC